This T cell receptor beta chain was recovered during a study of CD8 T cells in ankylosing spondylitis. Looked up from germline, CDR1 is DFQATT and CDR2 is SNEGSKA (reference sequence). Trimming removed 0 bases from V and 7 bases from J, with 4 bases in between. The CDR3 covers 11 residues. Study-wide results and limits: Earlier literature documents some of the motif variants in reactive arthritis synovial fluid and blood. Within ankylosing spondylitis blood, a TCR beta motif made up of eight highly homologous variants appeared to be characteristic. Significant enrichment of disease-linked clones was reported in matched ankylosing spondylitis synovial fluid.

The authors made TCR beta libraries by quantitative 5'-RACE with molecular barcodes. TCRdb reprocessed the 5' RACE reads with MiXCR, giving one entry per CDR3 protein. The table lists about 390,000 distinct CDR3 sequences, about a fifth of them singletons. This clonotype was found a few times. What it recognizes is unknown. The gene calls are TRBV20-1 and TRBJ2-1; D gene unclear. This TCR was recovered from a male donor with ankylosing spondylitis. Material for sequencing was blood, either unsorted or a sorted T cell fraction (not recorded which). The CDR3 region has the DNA TGCAGTGCTAGAGATATGAATGAGCAGTTCTTC. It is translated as CSARDMNEQFF.